These T cell receptor beta chains were read from a single sample in a study of blood T cell repertoires in COVID-19. Measured with immunoSEQ multiplex PCR; TCRdb has only the in-frame clones, and not every one. Altogether roughly 250,000 clones are present, around 86% being singletons, with the ten largest covering approximately 1.7%. Material: PBMCs or T cells enriched from blood (not recorded which). These receptors came from a woman between 50 and 59 years old who had recovered from COVID-19. Each CDR3 is given with its conserved first and last residue. The D gene is left open where the match is weak. Only some rows state a clone size, as once, few, many or a class for expanded clones.

NA	TRBV3-1/TRBV3-2	TRBJ2-2	NA	CASSQYFAGTLTGELFF	TGTGCCAGCAGCCAATATTTTGCCGGGACTCTCACCGGGGAGCTGTTTTTT
TRBD2	TRBV28	TRBJ2-7	NA	CASSLGGAGSPYEQYF	TGTGCCAGCAGTTTAGGGGGAGCGGGGTCCCCCTACGAGCAGTACTTC
NA	TRBV2	TRBJ1-6	NA	CASRQAGVVSPLHF	TGTGCCAGCAGGCAGGCGGGGGTCGTTTCACCCCTCCACTTT
TRBD1	TRBV19	TRBJ1-6	NA	CASSILGDSDNSPLHF	TGTGCCAGTAGTATACTGGGGGACAGCGATAATTCACCCCTCCACTTT
TRBD2	TRBV5-1	TRBJ2-1	NA	CASSLGLAGALLYNEQFF	TGCGCCAGCAGCTTGGGACTAGCGGGAGCCCTCCTATACAATGAGCAGTTCTTC
NA	TRBV18	TRBJ1-5	NA	CASSPWGDNQPQHF	TGTGCCAGCTCACCGTGGGGAGATAATCAGCCCCAGCATTTT
TRBD1	TRBV6-5	TRBJ1-2	few	CASSYGPGQNYGYTF	TGTGCCAGCAGTTACGGTCCGGGACAGAACTATGGCTACACCTTC
TRBD2	TRBV27	TRBJ2-1	once	CASRAGTTTYNEQFF	TGTGCCAGCAGGGCCGGGACTACAACCTACAATGAGCAGTTCTTC
TRBD1	TRBV25-1	TRBJ2-1	once	CASSERTGRTYNEQFF	TGTGCCAGCAGTGAGCGGACAGGGCGAACCTACAATGAGCAGTTCTTC
NA	TRBV6-5	TRBJ2-2	NA	CASSRLQGYAGELFF	TGTGCCAGCAGTAGATTACAGGGATATGCCGGGGAGCTGTTTTTT
TRBD2	TRBV7-9	TRBJ2-7	NA	CASSPLSGTSSYEQYF	TGTGCCAGCAGCCCACTCTCCGGGACTAGCTCCTACGAGCAGTACTTC
TRBD2	TRBV6-5	TRBJ2-2	NA	CASSIGTSGTGELFF	TGTGCCAGCAGTATCGGGACTAGCGGGACCGGGGAGCTGTTTTTT
TRBD1	TRBV19	TRBJ1-2	NA	CASSFRQGARYGYTF	TGTGCCAGTAGTTTCAGACAGGGGGCGCGGTATGGCTACACCTTC
TRBD1	TRBV3-1/TRBV3-2	TRBJ1-1	NA	CASRNRGLNTEAFF	TGTGCCAGCAGAAACAGGGGGCTGAACACTGAAGCTTTCTTT
TRBD1	TRBV6-5	TRBJ2-2	NA	CASSYEPGQPTGELFF	TGTGCCAGCAGTTACGAACCGGGACAGCCGACCGGGGAGCTGTTTTTT
TRBD1	TRBV7-9	TRBJ2-1	NA	CASSPQGQLLYNEQFF	TGTGCCAGCAGCCCGCAGGGACAGCTCCTATACAATGAGCAGTTCTTC
NA	TRBV19	TRBJ2-1	NA	CASIGGDEQFF	TGTGCCAGTATCGGCGGGGATGAGCAGTTCTTC
TRBD1	TRBV28	TRBJ2-3	NA	CASKTTRDSKGTDTQYF	TGTGCCAGCAAGACAACAAGGGACAGTAAGGGCACAGATACGCAGTATTTT
TRBD1	TRBV19	TRBJ1-1	NA	CASSITGVAPLDAFF	TGTGCCAGTAGTATCACAGGGGTCGCGCCCCTCGACGCTTTCTTT
NA	TRBV28	TRBJ1-5	NA	CASSLTAGKQPQHF	TGTGCCAGCAGTTTAACGGCAGGGAAGCAGCCCCAGCATTTT
NA	TRBV7-9	TRBJ2-5	NA	CASSMIPAATRETQYF	TGTGCCAGCAGCATGATACCAGCGGCCACTAGGGAGACCCAGTACTTC
NA	TRBV28	TRBJ1-1	NA	CASTPAGALNTEAFF	TGTGCCAGCACCCCTGCGGGGGCCCTGAACACTGAAGCTTTCTTT
TRBD1	TRBV7-3	TRBJ2-5	NA	CASSPGGQGQETQYF	TGTGCCAGCAGCCCAGGGGGACAGGGCCAAGAGACCCAGTACTTC
TRBD1	TRBV28	TRBJ1-1	NA	CASSRQGRSTEAFF	TGTGCCAGCAGTAGACAGGGGAGGTCCACTGAAGCTTTCTTT
NA	TRBV28	TRBJ1-2	few	CASSFRGRGYGYTF	TGTGCCAGCAGTTTCCGCGGCAGGGGTTATGGCTACACCTTC
NA	TRBV20-1	TRBJ1-1	few	CSVKNTEAFF	TGCAGTGTAAAGAACACTGAAGCTTTCTTT
TRBD1	TRBV23-1	TRBJ1-5	NA	CASSHSGQGGNQPQHF	TGCGCCAGCAGTCACTCTGGACAGGGAGGAAATCAGCCCCAGCATTTT
NA	TRBV5-1	TRBJ2-7	once	CASSPASAAYEQYF	TGCGCCAGCAGCCCAGCTAGCGCCGCCTACGAGCAGTACTTC